The rows below give T cell receptor beta chains drawn from one sample of a study of technical replicates of blood from four donors. Libraries were prepared by immunoSEQ multiplex PCR; TCRdb keeps only in-frame clonotypes and omits some of them. The table includes tens of thousands of clones, over 85% detected once. Sequenced: T cells isolated from PBMCs. Receptors were obtained from a human donor in good health. Each CDR3 is given with its conserved first and last residue. D genes are given only for firm matches. A row's size may be missing; if present it is once, few, many or a size class.

v_call,d_call,j_call,clone_size,cdr3_nt,cdr3_aa
TRBV27,-,TRBJ1-2,-,TGTGCCAGCAGTTTATTCGGGGGGTCCGTAGCTGGCTACACCTTC,CASSLFGGSVAGYTF
TRBV6-6,-,TRBJ2-1,-,TGTGCCAGCAGCGCGGACAGACGGGCCGATGAGCAGTTCTTC,CASSADRRADEQFF
TRBV9,TRBD1,TRBJ1-1,-,TGTGCCAGCAGCGAGACAGGGACTGAAGCTTTCTTT,CASSETGTEAFF
TRBV30,TRBD1,TRBJ1-4,-,TGTGCCCTAGGATCAGGGGGGGAAAAACTGTTTTTT,CALGSGGEKLFF
TRBV29-1,TRBD1,TRBJ2-1,-,TGCAGCGTTGGTCAGGGGGCGTACAATGAGCAGTTCTTC,CSVGQGAYNEQFF
TRBV7-3,-,TRBJ2-5,-,TGTGCCACCACTTCCGGGACAAGGCCGGAGACCCAGTACTTC,CATTSGTRPETQYF
TRBV30,TRBD2,TRBJ2-7,-,TGTGCCTGGGCCAGCGGGAGCTACGAGCAGTACTTC,CAWASGSYEQYF
TRBV11-2,-,TRBJ2-5,once,TGTGCCAGCAGCTTAAGACTAGAAGAGACCCAGTACTTC,CASSLRLEETQYF
TRBV5-1,TRBD1,TRBJ1-1,once,TGCGCCAGCAGCTTGTCAGGGGGCGACGGAGCTTTCTTT,CASSLSGGDGAFF
TRBV11-1,TRBD1,TRBJ2-7,once,TGTGCCAGCAGCTTTGAGGGGGCAAACTCCTACGAGCAGTACTTC,CASSFEGANSYEQYF
TRBV28,TRBD1,TRBJ2-5,-,TGTGCCAGCAGCCCCGGACAGGCCTTCCAAGAGACCCAGTACTTC,CASSPGQAFQETQYF
TRBV29-1,TRBD1,TRBJ2-7,once,TGCAGCGTTGAAAAGGAGAGGGGGCGCAATAACGAGCAGTACTTC,CSVEKERGRNNEQYF
TRBV27,-,TRBJ1-1,-,TGTGCCAGCAGGGACAGGAACACTGAAGCTTTCTTT,CASRDRNTEAFF
TRBV29-1,TRBD1,TRBJ1-2,-,TGCAGCGTTGAAGGGGGACAGGCCTATGGCTACACCTTC,CSVEGGQAYGYTF
TRBV5-6,-,TRBJ2-1,-,TGTGCCAGCAGCTCGGGACTCCAGGAGCAGTTCTTC,CASSSGLQEQFF
TRBV7-2,TRBD1,TRBJ2-7,-,TGTGCCAGCAGCCCCGGGACAGGGAGTGAGCAGTACTTC,CASSPGTGSEQYF
TRBV9,TRBD1,TRBJ2-7,-,TGTGCCAGCAGCGCGTCAATCGGGACAGGTACTCACGAGCAGTACTTC,CASSASIGTGTHEQYF
TRBV7-2,-,TRBJ1-5,-,TGTGCCAGCAGCTTCACAGGTCAGCCCCAGCATTTT,CASSFTGQPQHF
TRBV21-1,-,TRBJ1-1,once,TGTGCCAGCAGCGGACGGTGTCGGGCCAGGGTCATTAGAGACACTGAAGCTTTCTTT,CASSGRCRARVIRDTEAFF
TRBV4-1,-,TRBJ1-2,-,TGCGCCAGCAGCCAAGGTTTCCAGGTCAAACCTAACTATGGCTACACCTTC,CASSQGFQVKPNYGYTF
TRBV7-8,-,TRBJ2-5,-,TGTGCCAGCGGAGAAGAAGCGGAACAAGAGACCCAGTACTTC,CASGEEAEQETQYF
TRBV7-6,-,TRBJ1-2,once,TGTGCCAGCAGCTTAGACGGATTCGGGGGAGGAAACTATGGCTACACCTTC,CASSLDGFGGGNYGYTF